The rows below give T cell receptor beta chains drawn from one sample of a study of shared clonotypes between healthy human individuals. The method was immunoSEQ multiplex PCR; TCRdb's version includes in-frame clones alone and lacks a portion of them. The sample lists approximately 1.4 million clones, 95% to 99% occurring once. Specimen: naive CD4+ T cells sorted from blood. The receptors stem from a man aged 30 to 39 in good health. Each CDR3 is given with its conserved first and last residue. A D gene is named only where the DNA matches it firmly. Only some rows state a clone size, as once, few, many or a class for expanded clones.

TRBJ2-7 | TRBV7-8 | 14 | NA | NA | TGTGCCAGCAGCCCGGCGAGGGGCTCCTACGAGCAGTACTTC | CASSPARGSYEQYF
TRBJ2-7 | TRBV18 | 15 | once | NA | TGTGCCAGCTCACCAACACGCGGGCGCTCCTACGAGCAGTACTTC | CASSPTRGRSYEQYF
TRBJ1-1 | TRBV6-5 | 14 | NA | TRBD1 | TGTGCCAGCAGTTACTGGACAGGGGACACTGAAGCTTTCTTT | CASSYWTGDTEAFF
TRBJ2-3 | TRBV7-3 | 16 | NA | TRBD2 | TGTGCCAGCAGCTCGGGACTAGCGGGTCTCACAGATACGCAGTATTTT | CASSSGLAGLTDTQYF
TRBJ2-2 | TRBV4-3 | 18 | NA | TRBD2 | TGCGCCAGCAGCCAAGAATCAGGCGGGAGACTAAGGGGCGGGGAGCTGTTTTTT | CASSQESGGRLRGGELFF
TRBJ2-3 | TRBV19 | 14 | NA | NA | TGTGCCAGTAAACGGGTCGGCTCAGGATATACGCAGTATTTT | CASKRVGSGYTQYF
TRBJ1-1 | TRBV9 | 14 | NA | NA | TGTGCCAGCAGTCCACGGGGGAGTAGGACTGAAGCTTTCTTT | CASSPRGSRTEAFF
TRBJ2-1 | TRBV6-5 | 14 | NA | NA | TGTGCCAGCAGTTACTCGCGCACAGGCGGTGAGCAGTTCTTC | CASSYSRTGGEQFF
TRBJ1-2 | TRBV7-2 | 13 | NA | TRBD1 | TGTGCCAGCAGCTTTTCCCGGGACAGCGGCTACACCTTC | CASSFSRDSGYTF
TRBJ1-3 | TRBV9 | 11 | NA | NA | TGTGCCAGCAGCGTCGGTCAGGCCATATATTTT | CASSVGQAIYF
TRBJ1-1 | TRBV28 | 13 | NA | TRBD1 | TGTGCCAGCAGTCGACAGGGATACACTGAAGCTTTCTTT | CASSRQGYTEAFF
TRBJ1-1 | TRBV7-6 | 15 | NA | NA | TGTGCCAGCAGCCTCTCCGCTGGGGTGAACACTGAAGCTTTCTTT | CASSLSAGVNTEAFF
TRBJ2-3 | TRBV4-1 | 14 | NA | NA | TGCGCCAGCAGCACACTTGCCCAAAAGCCTACGCAGTATTTT | CASSTLAQKPTQYF
TRBJ2-4 | TRBV27 | 15 | NA | NA | TGTGCCAGCAGTCCCCTTTGGGTTAGTACCAACATTCAGTACTTC | CASSPLWVSTNIQYF
TRBJ2-3 | TRBV6-5 | 11 | NA | NA | TGTGCCAGCAGTGTACGAGATACGCAGTATTTT | CASSVRDTQYF
TRBJ2-3 | TRBV5-6 | 15 | NA | TRBD2 | TGTGCCAGCAGCTACCATGCGGGAGGGGCAGATACGCAGTATTTT | CASSYHAGGADTQYF
TRBJ2-2 | TRBV18 | 15 | once | NA | TGTGCCAGCTCACCACCGGCCCTGGGGAACGGGGAGCTGTTTTTT | CASSPPALGNGELFF
TRBJ2-3 | TRBV9 | 12 | NA | NA | TGTGCCAGCAGCGTAGTTTCGGGTACGCAGTATTTT | CASSVVSGTQYF
TRBJ2-7 | TRBV7-2 | 16 | NA | NA | TGTGCCAGCAGCCCCGGATCTGGCAGGGGGGTATACGAGCAGTACTTC | CASSPGSGRGVYEQYF
TRBJ2-1 | TRBV10-3 | 14 | NA | NA | TGTGCCATCCGTCCAGGCGGTTCCTACAATGAGCAGTTCTTC | CAIRPGGSYNEQFF
TRBJ2-2 | TRBV5-4 | 19 | NA | TRBD2 | TGTGCCAGCAGCTTACGGGGACTAGCGGGAGGGCCGAACACCGGGGAGCTGTTTTTT | CASSLRGLAGGPNTGELFF
TRBJ2-7 | TRBV9 | 15 | NA | NA | TGTGCCAGCAGCGTAGAAGGAAGCAGGGTCGGGGAGCAGTACTTC | CASSVEGSRVGEQYF
TRBJ2-5 | TRBV11-2 | 17 | NA | NA | TGTGCCAGCAGCTTAATTTTGGTAGGGACTGAAGGAGAGACCCAGTACTTC | CASSLILVGTEGETQYF
TRBJ2-3 | TRBV9 | 15 | NA | TRBD2 | TGTGCCAGCAGCTCCGGACTAGCGAGCACAGATACGCAGTATTTT | CASSSGLASTDTQYF
TRBJ2-1 | TRBV5-1 | 14 | NA | NA | TGCGCCAGCAGCTTGCCAAGTGGCGGGAATGAGCAGTTCTTC | CASSLPSGGNEQFF
TRBJ2-7 | TRBV29-1 | 15 | NA | TRBD1 | TGCAGCGTTGAAGATCCTGGGACAGGAGGCCACGAGCAGTACTTC | CSVEDPGTGGHEQYF
TRBJ2-2 | TRBV10-2 | 13 | once | NA | TGCGCCAGCAGTAGACAGCCCGAAGGGGAGCTGTTTTTT | CASSRQPEGELFF
TRBJ2-7 | TRBV19 | 16 | NA | TRBD2 | TGTGCCAGTACGCCGGGACTAGCGGGAGGGCCCGGCGAGCAGTACTTC | CASTPGLAGGPGEQYF
TRBJ2-7 | TRBV19 | 17 | NA | TRBD1 | TGTGCCAGTAGTATTCTTCCGGGAGGACAGGGGGCACCCGAGCAGTACTTC | CASSILPGGQGAPEQYF
TRBJ2-2 | TRBV7-2 | 15 | NA | TRBD1 | TGTGCCAGCAGCATCGACAGGGTGAACACCGGGGAGCTGTTTTTT | CASSIDRVNTGELFF
TRBJ2-1 | TRBV5-1 | 15 | NA | NA | TGCGCCAGCAGCTTGGGGGTCGCTTTTTACAATGAGCAGTTCTTC | CASSLGVAFYNEQFF
TRBJ2-5 | TRBV5-1 | 15 | NA | NA | TGCGCCAGCAGCTTGGCGCAGGGGCCTGCGGAGACCCAGTACTTC | CASSLAQGPAETQYF
TRBJ2-7 | TRBV7-2 | 17 | NA | TRBD2 | TGTGCCAGCAGCTTCCGCACTAGCGGGAAAGGTTGGGACGAGCAGTACTTC | CASSFRTSGKGWDEQYF
TRBJ2-1 | TRBV5-1 | 17 | NA | NA | TGCGCCAGCAGCTTGGGAGGGGGTCGCGCTACCTACAATGAGCAGTTCTTC | CASSLGGGRATYNEQFF
TRBJ2-1 | TRBV11-2 | 15 | NA | NA | TGTGCCAGCAGCTTAGGTCTAGGGTCCTACAATGAGCAGTTCTTC | CASSLGLGSYNEQFF
TRBJ1-1 | TRBV19 | 14 | NA | NA | TGTGCCAGTAGATCCTACAACGTGGGCACTGAAGCTTTCTTT | CASRSYNVGTEAFF
TRBJ2-1 | TRBV28 | 14 | NA | TRBD1 | TGTGCCAGCAGATCCGGGACAGGGGCTAATGAGCAGTTCTTC | CASRSGTGANEQFF
TRBJ2-1 | TRBV28 | 12 | NA | NA | TGTGCCAGCATGTATAGGGGAACTGGGGCGTTCTTC | CASMYRGTGAFF
TRBJ2-5 | TRBV15 | 15 | NA | NA | TGTGCCACCAGCAGGGCCGCACACAATCAAGAGACCCAGTACTTC | CATSRAAHNQETQYF
TRBJ2-7 | TRBV28 | 14 | NA | NA | TGTGCCAGCACCCCCAGGGGGAGGGACTACGAGCAGTACTTC | CASTPRGRDYEQYF
TRBJ2-5 | TRBV7-3 | 13 | NA | TRBD2 | TGTGCCAGCAGCTTACGCGGGAGTGAGACCCAGTACTTC | CASSLRGSETQYF
TRBJ2-1 | TRBV12-5 | 21 | NA | NA | TGTGCTAGTGGTTTGGCGCCCCGAGGAGGTCTGTTGGTGAGCTCCTACAATGAGCAGTTCTTC | CASGLAPRGGLLVSSYNEQFF
TRBJ1-4 | TRBV7-9 | 15 | once | NA | TGTGCCAGCAGCCCAGGGGAAGTAACTAATGAAAAACTGTTTTTT | CASSPGEVTNEKLFF
TRBJ2-2 | TRBV11-3 | 14 | NA | NA | TGTGCCAGCAGCTTAGAGGCGGGCTTGGGTGAGCTGTTTTTT | CASSLEAGLGELFF
TRBJ2-7 | TRBV7-2 | 15 | NA | NA | TGTGCCAGCAGCTTAGCGAAGGGAGCGTCCTACGAGCAGTACTTC | CASSLAKGASYEQYF
TRBJ2-5 | TRBV2 | 12 | NA | NA | TGTGCCAGCAGTGGTGGCCAAGAGACCCAGTACTTC | CASSGGQETQYF
TRBJ2-7 | TRBV29-1 | 12 | NA | NA | TGCAGCGCTATGACTAGTATTGCTGTGCAGTACTTC | CSAMTSIAVQYF
TRBJ2-4 | TRBV27 | 17 | NA | NA | TGTGCCAGCAGTCCAATCATGACAGGTCTGGCCAAAAACATTCAGTACTTC | CASSPIMTGLAKNIQYF
TRBJ1-5 | TRBV10-2 | 15 | NA | TRBD1 | TGCGCCAGCAGGGGGGGACAGGGTGGCAATCAGCCCCAGCATTTT | CASRGGQGGNQPQHF
TRBJ2-5 | TRBV18 | 14 | NA | NA | TGTGCCAGCTCACCCACATACAGTATCGAGACCCAGTACTTC | CASSPTYSIETQYF
TRBJ2-6 | TRBV7-9 | 17 | NA | NA | TGTGCCAGCAGAGGAGGGAGATGGGGCGCTGGGGCCAACGTCCTGACTTTC | CASRGGRWGAGANVLTF
TRBJ2-3 | TRBV6-5 | 15 | NA | TRBD2 | TGTGCCAGCAGGGAGCGGGGACTAGGACCAGATACGCAGTATTTT | CASRERGLGPDTQYF
TRBJ2-7 | TRBV11-2 | 12 | NA | NA | TGTGCCAGCAGGAGACAGATCTACGAGCAGTACTTC | CASRRQIYEQYF
TRBJ2-6 | TRBV7-3 | 15 | NA | TRBD1 | TGTGCCTCCGGGACAGGGTCTGCTGGGGCCAACGTCCTGACTTTC | CASGTGSAGANVLTF